Shown below are 31 T cell receptor beta chains from a single sample sequenced in a study of cytomegalovirus exposure and HLA in healthy donors (dated by TCRdb to about 2017). The method behind the library was the immunoSEQ multiplex PCR assay. For the multiplex PCR, a mixture combining 60 forward primers for TCR Vbeta segments and 13 reverse primers for TCR Jbeta segments was used. TCRdb carries this immuneACCESS record with in-frame sequences only. Its versions omit some clonotypes, under half of them owing to an unresolved V gene in the studies checked, with the rest unexplained. This sample holds some 110,000 clones; more than 60% were observed only once. Over 7.5% of the sample is in the top ten clones. The sample was PBMCs. Source of these receptors: a woman between 40 and 50 years old in good health and CMV-seropositive.

This chain uses TRBV27 with TRBJ2-7; weak D call: TRBD2 (6 bases). Germline values: CDR1 MNHEY, CDR2 SMNVEV (reference sequence). V was pared by 5 bases and J by 5 bases, with 16 bases between. The CDR3 is made up of 14 amino acids. CDR3 amino acids: CASSHPGRYDEQYF. Here the CDR3 DNA reads TGTGCCAGCAGTCACCCGGGGAGGTACGACGAGCAGTACTTC.

The CDR3 here is CASSPLIGSYTF. CDR3 in DNA: TGTGCCAGCAGCCCCCTCATCGGGAGCTACACCTTC. The V call is TRBV28, the J call TRBJ1-2; D not certain. The ends were cut back, 6 bases at V and 9 bases at J, with 14 bases in the middle. CDR1 and CDR2 (germline): MDHEN, SYDVKM. The CDR3 runs 12 residues.

The CDR3 spells CASSSTGSNQPQHF. The CDR3 DNA reads as TGTGCCAGCTCGTCTACAGGGAGCAATCAGCCCCAGCATTTT. The rearrangement uses TRBV18 and TRBJ1-5, with a weak D call TRBD1 (6 bases). CDR3 size: 14 residues. The germline V gene encodes CDR1 KGHSH and CDR2 LQKENI. V lost 6 bases and J 1 base, leaving 10 bases between the germline ends.

J is TRBJ2-5 and V is TRBV10-2; 12 bases match TRBD2. The CDR3 is 22 residues long. The V gene end was trimmed by 6 bases and the J gene end by 3 bases; junction bases not matched to a gene: 26. Germline V gene sequence: CDR1 WSHSY, CDR2 SAAADI. In DNA, the CDR3 is TGCGCCAGCAGACCTCCAGGGGGTCTAAGATCTAGCGGGGGGGATTGGGAAGAGACCCAGTACTTC. This codes for CASRPPGGLRSSGGDWEETQYF.

This chain connects TRBV7-6 to TRBJ2-2; TRBD2 aligns across 12 bases. After removal of 5 bases from V and 7 bases from J, the junction contained 8 bases not matched to a gene. Per the germline V gene, CDR1 is SGHVS and CDR2 is FNYEAQ. The CDR3 consists of 16 residues. The CDR3 region is CASSLRLAGVIGELFF. In DNA form, the CDR3 reads TGTGCCAGCAGCCTCCGACTAGCGGGAGTGATCGGGGAGCTGTTTTTT. The entire variable domain, with the rest obtained from reference TRBV7-6 and TRBJ2-2, is as follows: GAGVSQSPRYKVTKRGQDVALRCDPISGHVSLYWYRQALGQGPEFLTYFNYEAQQDKSGLPNDRFSAERPEGSISTLTIQRTEQRDSAMYRCASSLRLAGVIGELFFGEGSRLTVL.

This chain connects TRBV2 to TRBJ2-1, with 8 positions matching TRBD2. The CDR3 is 12 residues long. V was pared by 7 bases and J by 8 bases, with 4 bases of the junction left unmatched. CDR1 is SNHLY and CDR2 is FYNNEI in the germline V gene. The CDR3 nucleotides are TGTGCCAGCAAACGGGAGGGGGATGAGCAGTTCTTC. It specifies CASKREGDEQFF.

The gene calls are TRBV27 and TRBJ2-1; 10 nucleotides match TRBD1. CDR1 is MNHEY, CDR2 SMNVEV, per germline (reference sequence). The V and J ends lost 9 bases and 2 bases, in that order; junction bases with no gene match: 7. The length of the CDR3 is 15 residues. The CDR3 nucleotides read TGTGCCAGAAAGGGACAGGGGAACCCCTACAATGAGCAGTTCTTC. This gives the protein CARKGQGNPYNEQFF.

This chain joins TRBV7-9 and TRBJ2-3; D perhaps matches TRBD2 (6 bases). Trimming cost V 5 bases and J 0 bases, with 15 bases left between them. The germline V gene encodes CDR1 SEHNR and CDR2 FQNEAQ (reference sequence). The CDR3 has 16 residues. As DNA, the CDR3 is TGTGCCAGCAGCCCTGCGGTAGCGGTTAGCACAGATACGCAGTATTTT. It encodes CASSPAVAVSTDTQYF. Based on the CDR3 plus reference TRBV7-9 and TRBJ2-3, the full variable domain is DTGVSQNPRHKITKRGQNVTFRCDPISEHNRLYWYRQTLGQGPEFLTYFQNEAQLEKSRLLSDRFSAERPKGSFSTLEIQRTEQGDSAMYLCASSPAVAVSTDTQYFGPGTRLTVL.

This rearrangement joins TRBV7-9 to TRBJ2-7, with D uncertain. This CDR3 spans 11 amino acids. V gave up 8 bases and J gave up 3 bases, with 8 bases separating them. Germline assignment: CDR1 SEHNR and CDR2 FQNEAQ (reference sequence). The CDR3 DNA reads as TGTGCCAGCGGGCTGTTCTACGAGCAGTACTTC. Protein product: CASGLFYEQYF.

This clone was picked up a small number of times. V usage is TRBV5-1 and J usage is TRBJ1-6; a weak D match, TRBD1 (5 bases). The V end was cut by 0 bases, the J end by 7 bases, with 29 bases between. In germline, CDR1 is SGHRS, CDR2 YFSETQ. This CDR3 is 21 amino acids long. CDR3 in DNA: TGCGCCAGCAGCTTGGGCCCCGCCACAGGTCTGCCTACGGGGGACAATTCACCCCTCCACTTT. It is translated as CASSLGPATGLPTGDNSPLHF.

The table lists this clone with a count of one. The genes are TRBV19 and TRBJ2-7; D ambiguous. Trimming pared 3 bases from V and 5 bases from J, leaving 14 bases between. Germline assignment: CDR1 LNHDA and CDR2 SQIVND (reference sequence). This CDR3 has 14 residues. The CDR3 DNA follows: TGTGCCAGTAGTATTGGGCTACAATCGGACGAGCAGTACTTC. This codes for CASSIGLQSDEQYF.

J is TRBJ1-4 and V is TRBV6-1; D is undetermined. This CDR3 contains 11 residues. Germline loops: CDR1 MNHNS, CDR2 SASEGT. The V and J ends lost 5 bases and 13 bases respectively, with 11 bases between them. The CDR3 region has the DNA TGTGCCAGCAGTAGCCCGACGGGACTGTTTTTT. Encoded protein: CASSSPTGLFF.

This clone has only a few counts. The V and J genes are TRBV7-9 and TRBJ2-7, with TRBD2 matching over 12 bases. The trim removed 5 bases at V and 3 bases at J, leaving 8 bases unmatched. The length of the CDR3 is 16 residues. CDR1 and CDR2 from the germline V gene are SEHNR and FQNEAQ (reference sequence). CDR3 bases: TGTGCCAGCAGCATACTAGCGGGAGGAAATGACTACGAGCAGTACTTC. It is translated as CASSILAGGNDYEQYF.

The CDR3 is CSGTQGGEQYF. DNA for the CDR3: TGCAGCGGGACCCAGGGGGGCGAGCAGTACTTC. The chain recombines TRBV29-1 with TRBJ2-7, with a possible D match to TRBD1 (7 bases). Trimming pared 7 bases from V and 6 bases from J, leaving 13 bases between. Germline V gene lookup returns CDR1 SQVTM and CDR2 ANQGSEA. This CDR3 spans 11 amino acids.

This chain links TRBV2 with TRBJ2-2; D not resolved. CDR1 SNHLY and CDR2 FYNNEI come from the germline V gene. The ends were cut back, 4 bases at V and 1 base at J, with 7 bases in the middle. The CDR3 contains 14 residues. CDR3 sequence (DNA): TGTGCCAGCAGTGCGGTTATGAACACCGGGGAGCTGTTTTTT. This codes for CASSAVMNTGELFF.

The V and J genes are TRBV29-1 and TRBJ1-1, with 7 bases that match TRBD1. This CDR3 region has 13 residues. The germline gives CDR1 SQVTM, CDR2 ANQGSEA. V gave up 4 bases and J gave up 8 bases; unmatched junction bases: 10. The CDR3 DNA reads as TGCAGCGTTGTGAACAGGGGAACAAGGGAAGCTTTCTTT. Amino acid sequence: CSVVNRGTREAFF.

Here the CDR3 reads CSVARGWGGNEQFF. DNA of the CDR3: TGCAGCGTTGCCCGGGGGTGGGGGGGTAATGAGCAGTTCTTC. The rearrangement links TRBV29-1 to TRBJ2-1; 7 bases line up with TRBD2. The germline V gene has CDR1 SQVTM and CDR2 ANQGSEA. The V and J ends lost 4 bases and 7 bases, in that order; junction bases with no gene match: 10. This CDR3 is 14 amino acids long.

This clone showed up just once. The CDR3 nucleotides read TGTGCCAGCTCACCAATCACGGGGTCCTACAATGAGCAGTTCTTC. It is translated as CASSPITGSYNEQFF. This chain joins TRBV18 and TRBJ2-1, with D tentatively TRBD2 (5 bases). Trimming stripped 2 bases from V and 1 base from J, with 9 bases between. Germline loops: CDR1 KGHSH, CDR2 LQKENI. This CDR3 contains 15 residues. The full variable domain, rest sourced from reference TRBV18 and TRBJ2-1, is NAGVMQNPRHLVRRRGQEARLRCSPMKGHSHVYWYRQLPEEGLKFMVYLQKENIIDESGMPKERFSAEFPKEGPSILRIQQVVRGDSAAYFCASSPITGSYNEQFFGPGTRLTVL.

This chain links TRBV7-2 with TRBJ2-7, with 9 bases identical to TRBD1. This CDR3 spans 18 amino acids. From germline, CDR1 is SGHTA and CDR2 FQGNSA. After removal of 1 base from V and 3 bases from J, the junction contained 13 bases not matched to a gene. This CDR3 is CASSLDTDRGTLFYEQYF. The CDR3 DNA sequence: TGTGCCAGCAGCTTAGATACGGACAGGGGAACGCTTTTCTACGAGCAGTACTTC.

The chain couples TRBV29-1 to TRBJ2-5; D gene ambiguous. Trimming took off 0 bases at V and 5 bases at J, with 7 bases between the two ends. The CDR3 is 12 residues long. Germline V CDR1 and CDR2: SQVTM, ANQGSEA. CDR3 sequence: CSVEDQAETQYF. The CDR3 DNA is TGCAGCGTTGAAGATCAGGCGGAGACCCAGTACTTC.

The chain joins TRBV7-2 to TRBJ2-7; 11 positions agree with TRBD2. Unmatched junction bases numbered 3, after V lost 2 bases and J lost 3 bases. Germline loops: CDR1 SGHTA, CDR2 FQGNSA. The CDR3 runs to 15 residues. Here the CDR3 DNA reads TGTGCCAGCAGCTTAAGACTAGCGGGGAGCTACGAGCAGTACTTC. This sequence encodes CASSLRLAGSYEQYF.

In its sample, this clone was seen once. This chain links TRBV5-1 with TRBJ1-3; possibly TRBD1 for D (5 bases). CDR1 and CDR2 (germline): SGHRS, YFSETQ. This CDR3 contains 16 residues. Trimming cost V 0 bases and J 2 bases, with 12 bases left between them. The CDR3 DNA sequence: TGCGCCAGCAGCTTGGTTGCTCGGACAACTGGAAACACCATATATTTT. Residues: CASSLVARTTGNTIYF.

CDR3 sequence (DNA): TGCGCCAGCAGTTCCACTTTACGACAGGGATATGTGGAGCAGTTCTTC. Its translation: CASSSTLRQGYVEQFF. This chain uses TRBV5-1 with TRBJ2-1, with 7 bases identical to TRBD1. Trimming at V came to 5 bases and at J to 10 bases, leaving 18 bases not matched to a gene. Germline V lookup: CDR1 SGHRS, CDR2 YFSETQ. This CDR3 contains 16 residues.

This clone was detected once. The chain employs TRBV9 and TRBJ2-5, with TRBD2 identical over 9 bases. The V segment lost 0 bases and the J segment 5 bases; nucleotides outside the gene matches: 5. CDR1 and CDR2 (germline): SGDLS, YYNGEE. CDR3 length: 15 residues. DNA for the CDR3: TGTGCCAGCAGCGTAGAGCGGGAGGAGGGGGAGACCCAGTACTTC. Translation: CASSVEREEGETQYF.

The rearrangement links TRBV5-1 to TRBJ2-7; TRBD2 matches at 9 bases. This CDR3 spans 13 amino acids. Germline V gene lookup returns CDR1 SGHRS and CDR2 YFSETQ. Trimming cost V 8 bases and J 2 bases; bases outside gene matches: 5. DNA for the CDR3: TGCGCCAGTGGAGCGGGAGGACCCTACGAGCAGTACTTC. It yields the protein CASGAGGPYEQYF.

This clone was observed a few times. This chain uses TRBV7-9 with TRBJ2-2; 11 bases map to TRBD2. The CDR3 loop spans 17 amino acids. From germline, CDR1 is SEHNR and CDR2 FQNEAQ (reference sequence). Germline trimming cut 6 bases from V and 3 bases from J; bases unmatched to any gene: 9. CDR3 coding DNA: TGTGCCAGCAGTTTAACTAGCGGGAGCCCCTACACCGGGGAGCTGTTTTTT. Amino acid sequence: CASSLTSGSPYTGELFF.

CDR3 sequence: CASSQETTGHQNYGYTF. In nucleotides, the CDR3 is TGCGCCAGCAGCCAAGAAACCACGGGACACCAGAACTATGGCTACACCTTC. This rearrangement joins TRBV4-1 to TRBJ1-2; D may be TRBD1 (6 bases). V lost 0 bases and J 2 bases, leaving 16 bases between the germline ends. The CDR3 covers 17 residues. Germline V gene sequence: CDR1 MGHRA, CDR2 YSYEKL.

This rearrangement joins TRBV6-1 to TRBJ2-7; 8 bases line up with TRBD2. Germline-derived CDR1 and CDR2 are MNHNS and SASEGT. J was trimmed by 7 bases and V by 3 bases; bases with no gene match: 17. This CDR3 comprises 17 residues. The chain's CDR3 is CASSDLHSGTSHGEQYF. The CDR3 DNA reads as TGTGCCAGCAGTGACCTCCATTCCGGGACTAGTCATGGGGAGCAGTACTTC.

V and J are TRBV5-4 and TRBJ2-1; no reliable D call. CDR1 is SGHNT and CDR2 is YYREEE in the germline V gene (reference sequence). Trimming pared 4 bases from V and 2 bases from J, leaving 13 bases between. The CDR3 is 15 amino acids. This CDR3 is CASSPSHGAYNEQFF. CDR3 bases: TGTGCCAGCAGCCCCTCTCACGGAGCCTACAATGAGCAGTTCTTC.

The rearrangement uses TRBV28 and TRBJ1-5; 7 positions agree with TRBD1. Losses at the gene ends were 4 bases for V and 7 bases for J; bases not matched to a gene: 13. The CDR3 is 16 residues long. CDR1 and CDR2 from the germline V gene are MDHEN and SYDVKM. Here the CDR3 DNA reads TGTGCCAGCAGTTCGACAGGGTCCCCGGTCCTCCAGCCCCAGCATTTT. The encoded protein is CASSSTGSPVLQPQHF.

The V and J genes are TRBV6-5 and TRBJ1-1; no definite D call. V lost 6 bases and J lost 5, with 13 bases in between. The CDR3 covers 13 residues. Germline lookup yields CDR1 MNHEY and CDR2 SVGAGI. This CDR3 is CASRYTLVTEAFF. The DNA for the CDR3 is TGTGCCAGCAGATATACTTTGGTGACTGAAGCTTTCTTT.